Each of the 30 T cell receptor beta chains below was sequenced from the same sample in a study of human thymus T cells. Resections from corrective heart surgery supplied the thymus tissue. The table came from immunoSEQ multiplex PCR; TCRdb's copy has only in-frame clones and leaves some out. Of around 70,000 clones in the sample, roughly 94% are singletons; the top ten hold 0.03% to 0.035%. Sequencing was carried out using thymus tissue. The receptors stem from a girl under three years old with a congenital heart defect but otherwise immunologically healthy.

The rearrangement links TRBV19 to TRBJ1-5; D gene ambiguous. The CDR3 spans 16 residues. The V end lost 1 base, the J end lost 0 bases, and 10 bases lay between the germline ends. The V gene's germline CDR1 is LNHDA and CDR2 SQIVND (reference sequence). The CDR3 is CASSIGGAFSNQPQHF. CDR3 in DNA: TGTGCCAGTAGTATAGGTGGAGCGTTTAGCAATCAGCCCCAGCATTTT.

The CDR3 reads CASSQDPRGRTSGITGELFF. The CDR3 coding sequence is TGCGCCAGCAGCCAAGATCCCAGGGGCCGGACTAGCGGGATAACCGGGGAGCTGTTTTTT. The rearrangement joins TRBV4-3 to TRBJ2-2; 12 bases agree with TRBD2. This CDR3 has 20 amino acids. V was pared by 0 bases and J by 5 bases, with 13 bases of the junction left unmatched. Germline values: CDR1 LGHNA, CDR2 YSLEER.

The DNA of the CDR3 is TGTGCCAGCAGTGATACCGTTAGGACAGACACCTACGAGCAGTACTTC. This encodes CASSDTVRTDTYEQYF. The chain has TRBV2 and TRBJ2-7; TRBD1 might be the D (6 bases). Per germline, CDR1 SNHLY and CDR2 FYNNEI. V was shortened by 3 bases and J by 2 bases, with 17 bases between the two germline ends. CDR3 length: 16 amino acids.

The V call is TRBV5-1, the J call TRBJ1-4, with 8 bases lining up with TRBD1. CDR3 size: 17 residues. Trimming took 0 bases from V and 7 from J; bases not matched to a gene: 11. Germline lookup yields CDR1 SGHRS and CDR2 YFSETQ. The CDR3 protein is CASSLASGQVSSEKLFF. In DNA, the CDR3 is TGCGCCAGCAGCTTGGCCTCGGGACAGGTTTCGAGTGAAAAACTGTTTTTT.

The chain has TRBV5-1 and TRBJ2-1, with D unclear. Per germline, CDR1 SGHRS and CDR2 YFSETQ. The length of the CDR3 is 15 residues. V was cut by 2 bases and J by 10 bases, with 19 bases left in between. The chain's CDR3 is CASSFGQPGLGEQFF. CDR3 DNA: TGCGCCAGCAGCTTTGGGCAGCCCGGCTTGGGGGAGCAGTTCTTC.

CDR3 DNA sequence: TGTGCCAGCAGCTCCAGGACAGGCCTTTCCTACGAGCAGTACTTC. Translating it yields CASSSRTGLSYEQYF. The V gene is TRBV5-6, the J gene TRBJ2-7, with 7 bases aligning to TRBD1. Germline trimming cut 3 bases from V and 1 base from J; bases unmatched to any gene: 7. Germline V gene data show CDR1 as SGHDT and CDR2 as YYEEEE. This CDR3 contains 15 residues.

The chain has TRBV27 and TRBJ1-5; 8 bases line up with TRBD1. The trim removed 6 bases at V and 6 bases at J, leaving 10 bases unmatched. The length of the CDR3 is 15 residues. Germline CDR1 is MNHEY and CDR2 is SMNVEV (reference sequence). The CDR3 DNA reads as TGTGCCAGCAGACCCGTGGACAGGGTATCTCAGCCCCAGCATTTT. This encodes CASRPVDRVSQPQHF.

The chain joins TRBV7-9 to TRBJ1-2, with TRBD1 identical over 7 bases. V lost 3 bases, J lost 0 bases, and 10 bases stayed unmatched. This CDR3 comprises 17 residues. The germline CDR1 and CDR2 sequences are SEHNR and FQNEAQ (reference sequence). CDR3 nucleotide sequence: TGTGCCAGCAGCTTCGACAGGGATCCTACCTCTAACTATGGCTACACCTTC. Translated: CASSFDRDPTSNYGYTF.

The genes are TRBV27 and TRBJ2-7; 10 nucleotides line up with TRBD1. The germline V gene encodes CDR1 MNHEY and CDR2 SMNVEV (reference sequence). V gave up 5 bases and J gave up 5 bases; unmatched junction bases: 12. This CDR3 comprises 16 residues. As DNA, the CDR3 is TGTGCCAGCAGTCCGACACGGGACAGGGGAGAGGACGAGCAGTACTTC. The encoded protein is CASSPTRDRGEDEQYF.

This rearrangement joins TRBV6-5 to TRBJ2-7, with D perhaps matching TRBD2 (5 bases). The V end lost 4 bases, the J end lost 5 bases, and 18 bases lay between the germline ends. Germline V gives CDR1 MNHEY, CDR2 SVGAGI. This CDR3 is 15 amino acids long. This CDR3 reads CASSSPGNNPHEQYF. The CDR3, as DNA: TGTGCCAGCAGTTCACCGGGAAACAACCCCCACGAGCAGTACTTC.

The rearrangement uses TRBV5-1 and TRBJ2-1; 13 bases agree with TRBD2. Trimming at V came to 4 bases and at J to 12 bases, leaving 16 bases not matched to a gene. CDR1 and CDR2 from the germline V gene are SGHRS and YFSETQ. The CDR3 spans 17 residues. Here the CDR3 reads CASSGTSGTSTMSRQFF. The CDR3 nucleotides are TGCGCCAGCAGCGGGACTAGCGGGACTTCTACAATGAGCAGGCAGTTCTTC.

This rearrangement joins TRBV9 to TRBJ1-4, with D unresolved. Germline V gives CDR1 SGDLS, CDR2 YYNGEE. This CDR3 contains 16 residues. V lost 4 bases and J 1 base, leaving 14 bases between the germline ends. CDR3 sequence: CASSPRRQETNEKLFF. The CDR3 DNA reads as TGTGCCAGCAGCCCACGCCGACAAGAAACTAATGAAAAACTGTTTTTT.

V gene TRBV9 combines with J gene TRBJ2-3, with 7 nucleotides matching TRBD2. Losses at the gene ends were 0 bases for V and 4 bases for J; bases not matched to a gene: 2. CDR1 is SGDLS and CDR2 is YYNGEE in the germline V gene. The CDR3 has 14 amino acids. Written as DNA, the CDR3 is TGTGCCAGCAGCGTAGGGCGGGAGCCAGATACGCAGTATTTT. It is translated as CASSVGREPDTQYF.

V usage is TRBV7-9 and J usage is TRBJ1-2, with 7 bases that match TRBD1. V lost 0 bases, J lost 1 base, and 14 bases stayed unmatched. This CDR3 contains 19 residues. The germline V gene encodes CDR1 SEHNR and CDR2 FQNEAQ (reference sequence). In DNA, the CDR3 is TGTGCCAGCAGCTTAGCTTTAGGGGACAGCTTTACCCTTAACTATGGCTACACCTTC. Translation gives CASSLALGDSFTLNYGYTF.

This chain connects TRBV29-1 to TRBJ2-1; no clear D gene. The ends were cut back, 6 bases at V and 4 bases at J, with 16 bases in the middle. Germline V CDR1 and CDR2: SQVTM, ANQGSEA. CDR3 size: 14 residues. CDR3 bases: TGCAGCGTCGGCCGAGTAACCCAATACAATGAGCAGTTCTTC. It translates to CSVGRVTQYNEQFF.

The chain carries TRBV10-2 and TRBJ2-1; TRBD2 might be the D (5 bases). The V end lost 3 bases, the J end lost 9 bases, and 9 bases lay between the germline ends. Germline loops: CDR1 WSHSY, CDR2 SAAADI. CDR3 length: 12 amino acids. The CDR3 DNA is TGCGCCAGCAGTGACTCCCGGGGTGAGCAGTTCTTC. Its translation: CASSDSRGEQFF.

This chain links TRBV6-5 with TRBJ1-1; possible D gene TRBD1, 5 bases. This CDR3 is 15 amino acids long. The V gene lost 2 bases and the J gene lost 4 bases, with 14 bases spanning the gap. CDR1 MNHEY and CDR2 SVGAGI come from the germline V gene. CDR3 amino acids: CASSYIGGRSTEAFF. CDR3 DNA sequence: TGTGCCAGCAGTTACATCGGGGGTAGGAGCACTGAAGCTTTCTTT.

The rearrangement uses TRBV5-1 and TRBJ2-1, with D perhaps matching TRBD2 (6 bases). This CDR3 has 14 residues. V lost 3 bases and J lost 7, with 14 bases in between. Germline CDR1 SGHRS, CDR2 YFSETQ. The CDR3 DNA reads TGCGCCAGCAGCTCCCCCGGGACTGAGAATGAGCAGTTCTTC. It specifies CASSSPGTENEQFF.

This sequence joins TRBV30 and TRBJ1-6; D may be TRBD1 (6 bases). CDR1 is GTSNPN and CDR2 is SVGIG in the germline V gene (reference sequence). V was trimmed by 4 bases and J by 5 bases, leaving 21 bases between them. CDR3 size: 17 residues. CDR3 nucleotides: TGTGCCTGGAACCCCCCCCGGGGGCCCTCTGATAATTCACCCCTCCACTTT. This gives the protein CAWNPPRGPSDNSPLHF.

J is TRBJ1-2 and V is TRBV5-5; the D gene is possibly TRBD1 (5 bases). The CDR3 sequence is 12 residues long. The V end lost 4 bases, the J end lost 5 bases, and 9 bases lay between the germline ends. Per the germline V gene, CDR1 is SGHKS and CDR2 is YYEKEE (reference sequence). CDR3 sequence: CASSPQGYGYTF. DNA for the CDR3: TGTGCCAGCAGCCCCCAGGGTTATGGCTACACCTTC.

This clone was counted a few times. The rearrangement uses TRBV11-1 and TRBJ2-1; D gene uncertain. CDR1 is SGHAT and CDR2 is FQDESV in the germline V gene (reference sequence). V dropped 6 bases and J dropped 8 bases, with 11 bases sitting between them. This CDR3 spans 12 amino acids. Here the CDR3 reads CASSPNSDEQFF. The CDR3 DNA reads TGTGCCAGCAGTCCGAACAGCGATGAGCAGTTCTTC.

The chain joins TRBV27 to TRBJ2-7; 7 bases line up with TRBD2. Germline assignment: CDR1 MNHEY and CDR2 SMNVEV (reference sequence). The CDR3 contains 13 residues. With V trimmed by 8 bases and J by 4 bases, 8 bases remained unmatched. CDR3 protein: CASGPGLLYEQYF. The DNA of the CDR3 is TGTGCCAGCGGACCGGGACTACTTTACGAGCAGTACTTC.

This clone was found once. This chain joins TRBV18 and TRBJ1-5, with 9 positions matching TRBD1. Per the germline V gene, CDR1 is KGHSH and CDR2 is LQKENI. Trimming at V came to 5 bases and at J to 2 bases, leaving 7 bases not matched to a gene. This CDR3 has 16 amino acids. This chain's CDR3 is CASSSQGALGNQPQHF. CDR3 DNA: TGTGCCAGCTCATCACAGGGGGCCCTAGGCAATCAGCCCCAGCATTTT.

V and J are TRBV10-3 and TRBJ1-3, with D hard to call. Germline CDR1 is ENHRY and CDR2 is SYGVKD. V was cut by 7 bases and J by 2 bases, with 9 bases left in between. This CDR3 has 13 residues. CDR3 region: CAIKIGPGNTIYF. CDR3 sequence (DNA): TGTGCCATCAAAATAGGGCCTGGAAACACCATATATTTT.

The chain's CDR3 is CASSVRFNEQFF. The DNA for the CDR3 is TGTGCCAGCAGTGTAAGATTTAATGAGCAGTTCTTC. The chain is built from TRBV6-1 and TRBJ2-1; D is undetermined. CDR1 MNHNS and CDR2 SASEGT come from the germline V gene. With 4 bases removed from V and 7 bases from J, the gap between germline ends came to 8 bases. The CDR3 has 12 residues.

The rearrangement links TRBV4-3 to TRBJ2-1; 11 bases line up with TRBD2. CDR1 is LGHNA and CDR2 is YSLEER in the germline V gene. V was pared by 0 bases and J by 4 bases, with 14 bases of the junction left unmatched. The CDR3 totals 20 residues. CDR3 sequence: CASSQDRGSGRAGKYNEQFF. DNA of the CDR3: TGCGCCAGCAGCCAAGACCGTGGTAGCGGGAGGGCCGGTAAATACAATGAGCAGTTCTTC.

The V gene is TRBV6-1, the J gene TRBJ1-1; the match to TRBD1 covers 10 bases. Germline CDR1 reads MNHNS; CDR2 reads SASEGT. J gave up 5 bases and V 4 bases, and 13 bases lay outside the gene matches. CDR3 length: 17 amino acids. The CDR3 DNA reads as TGTGCCAGCAGTGGAGAGTGGACAGGGGGAGTCGGTACTGAAGCTTTCTTT. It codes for CASSGEWTGGVGTEAFF.

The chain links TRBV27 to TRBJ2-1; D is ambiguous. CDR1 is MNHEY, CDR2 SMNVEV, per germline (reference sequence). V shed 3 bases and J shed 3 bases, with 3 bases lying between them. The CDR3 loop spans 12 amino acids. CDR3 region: CASSLDYNEQFF. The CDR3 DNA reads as TGTGCCAGCAGTTTGGACTACAATGAGCAGTTCTTC.

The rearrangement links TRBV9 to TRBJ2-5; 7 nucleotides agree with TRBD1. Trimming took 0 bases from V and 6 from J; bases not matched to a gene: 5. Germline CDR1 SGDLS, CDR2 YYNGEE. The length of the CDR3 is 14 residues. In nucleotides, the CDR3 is TGTGCCAGCAGCGTAGACGGACAGGCCAAGACCCAGTACTTC. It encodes CASSVDGQAKTQYF.

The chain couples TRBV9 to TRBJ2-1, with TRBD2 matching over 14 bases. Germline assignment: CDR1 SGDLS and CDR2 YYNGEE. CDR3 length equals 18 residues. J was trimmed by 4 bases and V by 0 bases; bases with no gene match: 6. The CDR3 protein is CASSVVTSGGELYNEQFF. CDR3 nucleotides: TGTGCCAGCAGCGTAGTGACTAGCGGGGGGGAACTATACAATGAGCAGTTCTTC.